The present entry profiles one T cell receptor beta chain with its context. Its specific antigen is unknown. Its ends do not fully match the called genes, so a read error is possible. This entry comes from a study of cytomegalovirus exposure and HLA in healthy donors (TCRdb year 2017). Turning to the overall study: In an earlier analysis of roughly 590 of the donors, 276 Gb of sequence data and approximately 100 million unique TCR beta sequences from 180 million or so T cells were reported. Among the roughly 430 genotyped donors, 81% belonged to the genetic ancestry cluster associated with self-reported Caucasian donors. Class I and class II HLA loci were covered by the typing at four-digit resolution. To predict cytomegalovirus infection status, the study combined high-throughput TCR immunosequencing, statistical association of individual TCRs with disease status, and machine learning. On average, around 240,000 unique TCR beta nucleotide sequences were sequenced per donor among some 430 genotyped donors of the cohort, with around 19% of those sequences being non-productive. Rather than drawing on any new phenotypic data, the later analysis identified candidate immune exposures from TCR beta sequences and the way those sequences occurred across donors. All discovery cohort repertoires had been generated on a single sequencing platform. Because of strong linkage in the cohort, roughly five DR-DQ haplotypes were treated as single units for association and clustering. The study aimed to test whether signatures of past pathogen exposure could be identified by cataloging public T cell receptors. A later genetic analysis used genome-wide SNP genotypes for about 65% of the 666 donors, treating that subset as a discovery cohort. About 300 gigabases of sequencing data and roughly 90 million unique TCR sequences were included in an early release covering around 650 HLA-typed donors. Typing coverage differed by locus: A, B, C, DRB1 and DQB1 were typed in roughly 620-630 donors, DQA1 in 500 to 550, DPA1 in approximately 600, and DPB1 in 450 to 480. The study used immunosequencing to profile the T cell repertoires of several hundred subjects and linked those repertoires to cytomegalovirus serostatus. Donor age, sex, ethnicity and CMV serostatus were compiled alongside the repertoire data. A separate validation cohort of about 110 different subjects was used in addition to the roughly 720-subject first cohort. In an earlier analysis of 550 to 700 of the donors, high-throughput TCR beta sequencing was used to judge whether each TCR beta V gene segment behaved as functional or pseudogenic. A later analysis re-analyzed previously published TCR beta repertoires from 600 to 850 donors and added high-resolution HLA genotyping to study TCR occurrence patterns.

In total, roughly 670 healthy bone marrow donors made up the cohort. All cohort members were sampled while nominally healthy, although unrecorded immune exposures were likely present. The donor was CMV seropositive and belonged to the group of 250 to 300 seropositive cohort members. A peripheral blood sample was collected from each donor, and TCR beta sequencing was performed on peripheral blood mononuclear cells. Genomic DNA was extracted from the blood cell samples with the Qiagen DNeasy Blood Extraction Kit. Results and caveats for the whole study, not just this receptor: According to a later analysis, TCR association rates differed among HLA loci, with DRB1 alleles showing the most associated TCRs and HLA-C alleles showing the fewest. This cohort had only TCR beta chains sequenced, and the lack of alpha or paired-chain data limited which features could be detected. A later analysis associated 15,000 to 20,000 TCR beta sequences with specific HLA alleles at a false discovery rate of 0.05. Broadly in line with IMGT annotations, most TCR beta V segments showed up in productive rearrangements about 87% or about 30% of the time in an earlier analysis of 450 to 600 of the donors. Because counts were too low, roughly 17 rarely observed V segments, including chromosome 9 orphons, were left out of the earlier analysis of over 550 of the donors. A cluster of highly shared sequence variants was judged likely to be a technical artifact of the sequencing pipeline. In the study, approximately 150 TCR beta chains were listed as associated with cytomegalovirus. Presence/absence analyses assumed roughly uniform sequencing depth across donors, an assumption that may not hold. Because HLA typing was unavailable for some donors at each locus, only the typed subset was used in association tests. According to a later analysis, parvovirus B19, influenza, CMV and Epstein-Barr virus appeared linked to several top co-occurrence clusters. Linkage disequilibrium might explain the correlated functional status among segregating V segments, but an unknown experimental factor could not be excluded. Strong co-occurrence of HLA alleles, especially DR and DQ, made assigning TCR associations to individual alleles difficult. According to a later genetic analysis, donors in an Asian-associated ancestry cluster had fewer N-insertions in productive TCRs than the approximately 650-donor mean. According to a later analysis, most CMV-associated TCR beta chains appeared to be HLA-restricted, and the HLA associations seemed to be driven largely by CMV exposure. Most TCR sequences were observed very rarely across donors, whereas some public TCRs were present in many individuals. A later genetic analysis associated a missense DCLRE1C variant with V-gene and J-gene trimming of TCR beta chains, and an independent cohort replicated the association. A later analysis found that HLA-associated TCR beta chains were more clonally expanded and had lower generation probabilities than equally common non-associated chains. The classifier was reported to diagnose cytomegalovirus status with high specificity and sensitivity in both the original cohort and the validation cohort. For the cohort, immune exposure information was limited to CMV serostatus. In vitro tests confirmed that a few of the cytomegalovirus-associated TCR beta chains recognize cytomegalovirus antigens. A further reported finding was that TCR beta sequences accurately predicted the HLA-A and HLA-B alleles for most subjects in the first cohort. According to the authors, the approach could potentially be generalized to other disease states and immunological phenotypes.

The method behind the library was the immunoSEQ multiplex PCR assay. For the multiplex PCR, a mixture combining 60 forward primers for TCR Vbeta segments and 13 reverse primers for TCR Jbeta segments was used. The CDR3 region of rearranged TCR beta genes was amplified from genomic DNA with a multiplex PCR assay. On the Illumina HiSeq System, the amplified TCR beta libraries were sequenced as 87-base-pair reads. Per the authors' processing: Across the 600 to 700 repertoires, a later analysis counted approximately 83 million unique TCR beta chains, about 10 million of which were shared by at least two donors. Raw reads were error-corrected and collapsed into unique sequences by a nearest-neighbor algorithm in which closely related sequences were merged to remove PCR and sequencing errors. To assign V, D and J gene segments, CDR3 sequences were aligned to IMGT reference sequences. For a sequence to be retained, a match of at least six nucleotides was required to both a V gene segment and a J gene segment. A rearrangement was called productive if the CDR3 had no stop codons and remained in frame with V and J, and every other rearrangement was called non-productive. CDR3 was defined by IMGT convention, running from the second conserved V-encoded cysteine to the conserved J-encoded phenylalanine. The earlier analysis of 587 of the donors excluded any sequence lacking an unambiguous match to a single V gene segment. An earlier analysis of a few hundred of the donors called V segments functional above 56.7% productive rearrangements and segregating when the between-donor standard deviation exceeded 5%. To diagnose cytomegalovirus status from the catalog of TCR beta chain sequences, a statistical classification framework was built. V and J gene assignment, in a later analysis, came from comparing TCR nucleotide sequences with IMGT/GENE-DB human TR gene sequences. Using the TCRdist pipeline, a later analysis assigned CDR3 sequences along with most-parsimonious VDJ recombination scenarios. In a later analysis, each TCR beta chain was defined by its CDR3 amino acid sequence together with its V-gene family, and reads lacking a unique V-gene family were excluded. To address suspected cross-contamination and a sequencing artifact, a later analysis removed roughly 580 highly shared, low-generation-probability nucleotide sequences. In a later analysis, a clonal expansion index was calculated for each public chain from normalized within-repertoire ranks of inferred template counts. Generation probabilities in a later analysis came from a VDJ recombination model fitted to out-of-frame rearrangements, and those results were checked against IGoR. In a later analysis, TCR-TCR, TCR-HLA and TCR-CMV co-occurrence was scored with hypergeometric tests, and a repertoire-size bias correction was applied to TCR pairs. False discovery rates were estimated in a later analysis by permuting HLA or CMV assignments 20 times. In a later analysis, co-occurring TCRs were grouped using DBSCAN, with TCRdist sequence similarity added in when clustering inside HLA-allele-positive subsets. For co-occurrence clustering, repertoires with fewer than 30,000 or more than 120,000 public chains were excluded, along with 4 to 6 repertoires with anomalous nucleotide sharing. Here the immuneACCESS table is served through TCRdb, limited to in-frame sequences with V and J called. Missing clones are a known gap in these copies; in checked studies unresolved V genes cover under half, and the rest lacks a known reason. That table supplies the V and J calls and clone size; D and trimming were determined from the DNA. The sample data list around 150,000 clones, and 80% to 85% of these were observed just once. About 7.4% of the sample is in the top ten clones.

The source of this sequence is a woman between 50 and 59 years old in good health and CMV-seropositive. The sequenced sample consisted of PBMCs.

The nucleotide sequence reads as follows: TGTGCCAGCAGTCCACTATCGACAGGGCACCTTCACTTC. This yields the protein CASSPLSTGHLHF. The sequence joins TRBV27 to TRBJ2-5; 7 nucleotides in the junction match TRBD1. CDR1 and CDR2 are drawn from the germline V gene (reference sequence): MNHEY, SMNVEV. From cysteine to phenylalanine, the CDR3 is 13 amino acids long. The entry retains the CDR3 DNA only, 39 bases that are in frame from base 1.